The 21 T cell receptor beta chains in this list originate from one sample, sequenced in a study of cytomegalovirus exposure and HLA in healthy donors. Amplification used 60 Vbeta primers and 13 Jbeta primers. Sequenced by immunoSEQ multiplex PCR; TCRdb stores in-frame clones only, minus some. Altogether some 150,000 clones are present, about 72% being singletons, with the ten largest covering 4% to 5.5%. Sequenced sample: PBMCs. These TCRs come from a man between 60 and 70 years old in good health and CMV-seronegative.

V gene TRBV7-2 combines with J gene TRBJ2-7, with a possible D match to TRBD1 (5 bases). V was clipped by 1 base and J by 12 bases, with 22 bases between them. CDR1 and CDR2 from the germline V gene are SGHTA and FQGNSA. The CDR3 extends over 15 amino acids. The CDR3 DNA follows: TGTGCCAGCAGCTTAGGTCAGGGTTCCTTGGTTGGGGTGTACTTC. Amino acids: CASSLGQGSLVGVYF.

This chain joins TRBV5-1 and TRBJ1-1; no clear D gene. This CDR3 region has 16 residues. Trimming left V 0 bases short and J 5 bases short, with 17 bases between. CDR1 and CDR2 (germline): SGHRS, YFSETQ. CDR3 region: CASSLEGAGVETEAFF. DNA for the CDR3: TGCGCCAGCAGCTTGGAGGGCGCGGGAGTGGAGACTGAAGCTTTCTTT.

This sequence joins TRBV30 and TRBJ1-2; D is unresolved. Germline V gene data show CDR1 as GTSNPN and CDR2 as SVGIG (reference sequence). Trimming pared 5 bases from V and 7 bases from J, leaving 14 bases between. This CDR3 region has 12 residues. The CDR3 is CAWEQSSVGYTF. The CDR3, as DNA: TGTGCCTGGGAACAGAGCTCGGTTGGCTACACCTTC.

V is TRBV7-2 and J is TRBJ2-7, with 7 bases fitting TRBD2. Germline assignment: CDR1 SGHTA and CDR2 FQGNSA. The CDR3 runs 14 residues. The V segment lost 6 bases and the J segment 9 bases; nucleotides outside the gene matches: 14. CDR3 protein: CASRGGAALGWQYF. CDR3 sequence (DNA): TGTGCCAGCAGGGGAGGGGCCGCCCTGGGATGGCAGTACTTC.

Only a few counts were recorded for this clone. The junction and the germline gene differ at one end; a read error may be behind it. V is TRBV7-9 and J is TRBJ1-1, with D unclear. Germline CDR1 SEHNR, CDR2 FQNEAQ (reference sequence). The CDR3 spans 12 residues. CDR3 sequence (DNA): TGTTCCAGCAGCTTAATAAACACTGAAGCTTTCTTT. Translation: CSSSLINTEAFF.

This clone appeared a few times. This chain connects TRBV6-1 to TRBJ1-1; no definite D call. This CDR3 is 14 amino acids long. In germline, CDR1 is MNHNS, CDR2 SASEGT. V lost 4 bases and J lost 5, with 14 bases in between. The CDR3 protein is CASSASWRDTEAFF. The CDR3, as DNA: TGTGCCAGCAGTGCCTCTTGGAGGGATACTGAAGCTTTCTTT.

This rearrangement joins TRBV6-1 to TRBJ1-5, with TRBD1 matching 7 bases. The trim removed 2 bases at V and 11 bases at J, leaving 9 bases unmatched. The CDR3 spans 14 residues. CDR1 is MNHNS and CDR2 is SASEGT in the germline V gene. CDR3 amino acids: CASSEIDHRGAQHF. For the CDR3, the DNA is TGTGCCAGCAGTGAAATCGATCACAGGGGCGCCCAGCATTTT.

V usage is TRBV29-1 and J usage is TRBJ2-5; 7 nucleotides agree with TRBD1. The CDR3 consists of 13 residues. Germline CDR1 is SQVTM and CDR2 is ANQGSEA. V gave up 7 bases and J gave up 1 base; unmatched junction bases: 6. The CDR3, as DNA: TGCAGCGCCGCCGGGGACAGCCAAGAGACCCAGTACTTC. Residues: CSAAGDSQETQYF.

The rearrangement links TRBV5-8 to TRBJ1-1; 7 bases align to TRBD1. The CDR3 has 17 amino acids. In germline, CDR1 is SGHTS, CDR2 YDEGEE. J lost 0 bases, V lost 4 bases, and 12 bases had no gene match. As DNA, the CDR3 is TGTGCCAGCAGCCCTGCTAGGACAGGCCTTTTGAACACTGAAGCTTTCTTT. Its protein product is CASSPARTGLLNTEAFF. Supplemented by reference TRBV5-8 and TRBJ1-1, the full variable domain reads EAGVTQSPTHLIKTRGQQATLRCSPISGHTSVYWYQQALGLGLQFLLWYDEGEERNRGNFPPRFSGRQFPNYSSELNVNALELEDSALYLCASSPARTGLLNTEAFFGQGTRLTVV.

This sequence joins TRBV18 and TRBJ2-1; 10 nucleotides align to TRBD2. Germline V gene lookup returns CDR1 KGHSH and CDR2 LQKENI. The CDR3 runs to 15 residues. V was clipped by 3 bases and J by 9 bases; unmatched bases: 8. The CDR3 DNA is TGTGCCAGCTCACCCGACCTAGCGGGAGAAGGTGAGCAGTTCTTC. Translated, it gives CASSPDLAGEGEQFF.

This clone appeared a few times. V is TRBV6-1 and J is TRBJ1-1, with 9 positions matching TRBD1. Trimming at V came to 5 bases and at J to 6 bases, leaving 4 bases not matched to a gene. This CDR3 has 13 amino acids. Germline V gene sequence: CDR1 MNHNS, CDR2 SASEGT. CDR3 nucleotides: TGTGCCAGCAGTCGGACAGGGGAAGCTGAAGCTTTCTTT. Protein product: CASSRTGEAEAFF.

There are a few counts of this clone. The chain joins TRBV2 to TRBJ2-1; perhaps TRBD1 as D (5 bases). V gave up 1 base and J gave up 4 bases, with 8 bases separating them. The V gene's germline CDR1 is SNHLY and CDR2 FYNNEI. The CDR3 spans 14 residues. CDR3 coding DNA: TGTGCCAGCAGTGAAGGGACATCTTACAATGAGCAGTTCTTC. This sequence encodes CASSEGTSYNEQFF.

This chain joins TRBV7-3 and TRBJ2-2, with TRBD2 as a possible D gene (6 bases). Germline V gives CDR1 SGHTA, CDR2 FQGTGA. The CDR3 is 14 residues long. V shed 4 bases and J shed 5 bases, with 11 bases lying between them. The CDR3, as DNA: TGTGCCAGCAGCTACGGGACTCCGACCGGGGAGCTGTTTTTT. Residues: CASSYGTPTGELFF.

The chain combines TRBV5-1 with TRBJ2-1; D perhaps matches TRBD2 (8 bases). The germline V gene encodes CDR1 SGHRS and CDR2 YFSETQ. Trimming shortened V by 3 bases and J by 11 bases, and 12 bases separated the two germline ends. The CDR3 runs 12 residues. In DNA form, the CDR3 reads TGCGCCAGCAGCTCGGGAGGGGGCCAGCAGTTCTTC. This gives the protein CASSSGGGQQFF.

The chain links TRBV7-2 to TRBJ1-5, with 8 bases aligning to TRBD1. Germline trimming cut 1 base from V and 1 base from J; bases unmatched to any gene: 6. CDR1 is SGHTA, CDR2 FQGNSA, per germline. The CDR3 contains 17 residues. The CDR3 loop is CASSLVATGGSNQPQHF. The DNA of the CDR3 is TGTGCCAGCAGCTTAGTGGCAACAGGGGGGAGCAATCAGCCCCAGCATTTT.

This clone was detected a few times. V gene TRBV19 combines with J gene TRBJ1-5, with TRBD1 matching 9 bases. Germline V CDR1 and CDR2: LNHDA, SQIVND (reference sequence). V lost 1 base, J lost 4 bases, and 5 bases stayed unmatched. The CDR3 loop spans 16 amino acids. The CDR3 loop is CASSIAPDRGNQPQHF. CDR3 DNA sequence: TGTGCCAGTAGTATAGCCCCGGACAGGGGTAATCAGCCCCAGCATTTT.

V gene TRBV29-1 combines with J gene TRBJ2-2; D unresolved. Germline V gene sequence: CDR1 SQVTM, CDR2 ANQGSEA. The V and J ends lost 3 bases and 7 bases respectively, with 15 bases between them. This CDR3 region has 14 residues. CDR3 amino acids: CSVDARGAGGELFF. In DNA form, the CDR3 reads TGCAGCGTTGACGCCCGAGGAGCCGGCGGGGAGCTGTTTTTT.

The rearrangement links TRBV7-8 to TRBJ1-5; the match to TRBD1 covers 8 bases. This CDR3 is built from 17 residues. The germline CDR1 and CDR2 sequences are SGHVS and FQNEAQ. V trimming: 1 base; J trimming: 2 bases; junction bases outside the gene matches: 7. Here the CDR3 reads CASSLGYETGGNQPQHF. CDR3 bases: TGTGCCAGCAGCTTAGGATACGAGACAGGGGGCAATCAGCCCCAGCATTTT.

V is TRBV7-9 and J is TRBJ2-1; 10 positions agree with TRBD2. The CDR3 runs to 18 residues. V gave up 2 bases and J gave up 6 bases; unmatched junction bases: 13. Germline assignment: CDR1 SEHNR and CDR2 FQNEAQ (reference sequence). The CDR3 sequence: CASSLLVEGSGRGNEQFF. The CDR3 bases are TGTGCCAGCAGCTTATTAGTGGAGGGGAGCGGGAGGGGCAATGAGCAGTTCTTC.

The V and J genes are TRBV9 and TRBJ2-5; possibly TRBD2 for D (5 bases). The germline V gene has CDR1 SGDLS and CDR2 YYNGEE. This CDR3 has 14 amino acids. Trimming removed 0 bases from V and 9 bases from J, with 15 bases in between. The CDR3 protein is CASSVGTSQEAQYF. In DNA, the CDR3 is TGTGCCAGCAGCGTAGGGACCTCTCAGGAGGCCCAGTACTTC.

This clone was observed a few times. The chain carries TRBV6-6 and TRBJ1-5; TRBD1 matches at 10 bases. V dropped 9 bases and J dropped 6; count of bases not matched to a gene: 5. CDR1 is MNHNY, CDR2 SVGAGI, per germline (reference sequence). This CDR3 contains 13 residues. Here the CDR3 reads CASDRGQSQPQHF. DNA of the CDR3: TGTGCCAGTGACAGGGGGCAGAGTCAGCCCCAGCATTTT.